This TCR beta chain was identified in a study of CD8+CD57+ T cells in acquired aplastic anemia. The CDR3 spans 12 residues. Germline V gene sequence: CDR1 LNHDA, CDR2 SQIVND (reference sequence). Trimming shortened V by 4 bases and J by 7 bases, and 8 bases separated the two germline ends. Profiling that covered TCR beta VDJ and CDR3 relied on genomic DNA as its template. TCRdb processed the reads anew with MiXCR; each CDR3 protein has one entry. The table lists around 200,000 distinct CDR3 sequences, less than 50% of them singletons, with about 1.8% in the top ten. CD8+CD57+ cell expansion, shown by flow cytometry, had occurred in the patients selected for sequencing. Sampling of blood occurred while the patients had still received no therapy.

The chain is built from TRBV19 and TRBJ2-1; perhaps TRBD1 as D (6 bases). The sequence derives from a human donor with aplastic anemia. Material: sorted CD4+, CD8+, or CD8+CD57+ T cells (not recorded which) from PBMCs. The CDR3 DNA sequence: TGTGCCAGTAGTACACAGGGTAATGAGCAGTTCTTC. Its translation: CASSTQGNEQFF. The full variable domain, with the rest looked up from reference TRBV19 and TRBJ2-1, is DGGITQSPKYLFRKEGQNVTLSCEQNLNHDAMYWYRQDPGQGLRLIYYSQIVNDFQKGDIAEGYSVSREKKESFPLTVTSAQKNPTAFYLCASSTQGNEQFFGPGTRLTVL.